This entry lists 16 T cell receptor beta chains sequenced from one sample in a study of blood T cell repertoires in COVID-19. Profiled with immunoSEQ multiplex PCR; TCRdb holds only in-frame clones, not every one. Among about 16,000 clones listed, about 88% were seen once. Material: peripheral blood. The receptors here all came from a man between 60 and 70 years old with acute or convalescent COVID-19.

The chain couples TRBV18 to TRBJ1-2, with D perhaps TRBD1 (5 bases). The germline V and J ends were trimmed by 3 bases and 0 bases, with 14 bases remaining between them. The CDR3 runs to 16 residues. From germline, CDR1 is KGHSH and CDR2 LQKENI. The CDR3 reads CASSPAGRQTNYGYTF. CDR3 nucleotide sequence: TGTGCCAGCTCACCGGCGGGACGGCAGACTAACTATGGCTACACCTTC.

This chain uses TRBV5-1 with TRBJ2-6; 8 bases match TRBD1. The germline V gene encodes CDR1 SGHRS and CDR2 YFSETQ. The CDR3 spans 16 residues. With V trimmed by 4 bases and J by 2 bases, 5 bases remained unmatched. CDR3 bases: TGCGCCAGCAGCCCGGGACAGGAGGCTGGGGCCAACGTCCTGACTTTC. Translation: CASSPGQEAGANVLTF.

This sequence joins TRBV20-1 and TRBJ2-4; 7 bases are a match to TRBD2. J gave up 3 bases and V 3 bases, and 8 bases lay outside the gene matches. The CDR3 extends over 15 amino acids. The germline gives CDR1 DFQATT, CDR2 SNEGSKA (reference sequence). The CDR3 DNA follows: TGCAGTGCTAGTGTGGGCGGGGGAGGCAAAAACATTCAGTACTTC. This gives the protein CSASVGGGGKNIQYF.

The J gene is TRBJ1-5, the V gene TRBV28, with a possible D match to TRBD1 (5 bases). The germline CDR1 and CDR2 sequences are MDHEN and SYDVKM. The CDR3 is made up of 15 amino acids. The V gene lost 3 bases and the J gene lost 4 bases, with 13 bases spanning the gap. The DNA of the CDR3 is TGTGCCAGCAGTTTTCCCCAGGGTGGGAATCAGCCCCAGCATTTT. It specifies CASSFPQGGNQPQHF. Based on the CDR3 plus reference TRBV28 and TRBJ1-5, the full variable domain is DVKVTQSSRYLVKRTGEKVFLECVQDMDHENMFWYRQDPGLGLRLIYFSYDVKMKEKGDIPEGYSVSREKKERFSLILESASTNQTSMYLCASSFPQGGNQPQHFGDGTRLSIL.

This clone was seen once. CDR3 region: CASSVWGLAGSGDTQYF. Here the CDR3 DNA reads TGTGCCAGCAGCGTATGGGGACTAGCGGGATCGGGAGATACGCAGTATTTT. The rearrangement uses TRBV9 and TRBJ2-3, with 13 bases aligning to TRBD2. The CDR3 covers 17 residues. From germline, CDR1 is SGDLS and CDR2 YYNGEE. The V and J ends lost 1 base and 5 bases, in that order; junction bases with no gene match: 7.

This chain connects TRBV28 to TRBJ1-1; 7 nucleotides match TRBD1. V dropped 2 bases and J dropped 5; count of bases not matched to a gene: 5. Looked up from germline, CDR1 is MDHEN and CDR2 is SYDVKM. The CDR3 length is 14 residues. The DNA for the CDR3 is TGTGCCAGCAGTTTAGGGGACAGCGAAACTGAAGCTTTCTTT. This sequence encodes CASSLGDSETEAFF.

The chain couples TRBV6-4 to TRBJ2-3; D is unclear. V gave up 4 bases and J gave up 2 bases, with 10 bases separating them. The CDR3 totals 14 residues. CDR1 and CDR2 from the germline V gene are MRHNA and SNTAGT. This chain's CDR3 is CASSVPYSTDTQYF. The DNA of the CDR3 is TGTGCCAGCAGTGTTCCCTATTCCACAGATACGCAGTATTTT.

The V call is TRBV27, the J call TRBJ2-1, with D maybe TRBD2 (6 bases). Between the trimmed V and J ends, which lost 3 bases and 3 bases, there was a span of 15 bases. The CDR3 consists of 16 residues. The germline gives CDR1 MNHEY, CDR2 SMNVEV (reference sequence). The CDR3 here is CASSFLTSSIYNEQFF. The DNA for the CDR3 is TGTGCCAGCAGTTTCCTAACTAGCAGCATCTACAATGAGCAGTTCTTC.

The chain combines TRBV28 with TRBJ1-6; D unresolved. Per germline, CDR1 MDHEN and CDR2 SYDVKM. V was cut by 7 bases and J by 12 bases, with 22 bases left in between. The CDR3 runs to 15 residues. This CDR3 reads CASTTQSGAREPLHF. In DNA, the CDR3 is TGTGCCAGCACCACCCAATCCGGAGCCCGCGAACCCCTCCACTTT.

CDR3 coding DNA: TGTGCCAGCAGCCCAGGACTAGTAGGGAATGAGCAGTTCTTC. Protein product: CASSPGLVGNEQFF. The chain recombines TRBV28 with TRBJ2-1, with 7 bases lining up with TRBD2. The CDR3 runs 14 residues. Germline CDR1 is MDHEN and CDR2 is SYDVKM. Unmatched junction bases numbered 9, after V lost 6 bases and J lost 7 bases.

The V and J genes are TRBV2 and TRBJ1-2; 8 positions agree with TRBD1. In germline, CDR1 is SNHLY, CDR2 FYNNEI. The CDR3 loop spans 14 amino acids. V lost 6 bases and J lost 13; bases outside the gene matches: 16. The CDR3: CASSRGQEETRRTF. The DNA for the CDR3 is TGTGCCAGCAGCAGGGGACAGGAGGAAACCCGGCGCACCTTC.

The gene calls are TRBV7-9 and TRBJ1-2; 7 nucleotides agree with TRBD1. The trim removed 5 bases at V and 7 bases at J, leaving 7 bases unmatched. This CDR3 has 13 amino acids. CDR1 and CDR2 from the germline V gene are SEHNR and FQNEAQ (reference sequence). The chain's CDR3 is CASSAQGMSGYTF. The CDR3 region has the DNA TGTGCCAGCAGCGCACAGGGGATGAGTGGCTACACCTTC.

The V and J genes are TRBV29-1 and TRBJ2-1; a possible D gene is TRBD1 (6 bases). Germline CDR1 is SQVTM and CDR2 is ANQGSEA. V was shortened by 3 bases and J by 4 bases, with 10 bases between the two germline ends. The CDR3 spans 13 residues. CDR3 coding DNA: TGCAGCGTTGATAAGGGGGTTTACAATGAGCAGTTCTTC. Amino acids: CSVDKGVYNEQFF.

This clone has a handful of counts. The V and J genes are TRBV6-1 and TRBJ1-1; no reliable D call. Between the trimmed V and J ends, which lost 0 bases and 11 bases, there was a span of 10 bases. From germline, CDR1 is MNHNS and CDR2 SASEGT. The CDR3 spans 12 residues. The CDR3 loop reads CASSEAAERAFF. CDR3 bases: TGTGCCAGCAGTGAAGCGGCCGAGAGGGCTTTCTTT.

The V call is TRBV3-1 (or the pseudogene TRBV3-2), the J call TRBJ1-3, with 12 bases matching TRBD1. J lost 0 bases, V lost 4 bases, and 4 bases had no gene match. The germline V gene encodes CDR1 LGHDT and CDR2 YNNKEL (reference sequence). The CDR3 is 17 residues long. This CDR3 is CASSRDRGLLSGNTIYF. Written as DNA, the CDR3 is TGTGCCAGCAGCCGGGACAGGGGGCTCCTCTCTGGAAACACCATATATTTT.

In DNA, the CDR3 is TGTGCCAGCAGCCTCCTTGGGGCCAACACCGGGGAGCTGTTTTTT. Amino acid sequence: CASSLLGANTGELFF. The genes are TRBV5-5 and TRBJ2-2, with D possibly matching TRBD1 (5 bases). The CDR3 consists of 15 residues. Per the germline V gene, CDR1 is SGHKS and CDR2 is YYEKEE (reference sequence). The V end lost 4 bases, the J end lost 2 bases, and 12 bases lay between the germline ends. The full variable domain, with the rest looked up from reference TRBV5-5 and TRBJ2-2, is DAGVTQSPTHLIKTRGQQVTLRCSPISGHKSVSWYQQVLGQGPQFIFQYYEKEERGRGNFPDRFSARQFPNYSSELNVNALLLGDSALYLCASSLLGANTGELFFGEGSRLTVL.